These 22 T cell receptor beta chains originate from one sample sequenced in a study of cytomegalovirus exposure and HLA in healthy donors. Primers for the PCR totalled 60 Vbeta and 13 Jbeta. Clones were read by immunoSEQ multiplex PCR, and TCRdb kept only the in-frame ones, dropping some. In the table there are 100,000 to 150,000 clones, around four fifths of which are singletons. The sample was PBMCs. These receptors were taken from a boy between 10 and 17 years old in good health and CMV-seronegative.

The chain recombines TRBV25-1 with TRBJ2-1; TRBD1 aligns across 11 bases. Looked up from germline, CDR1 is MGHDK and CDR2 is SYGVNS. V shed 1 base, J shed 6 bases, and the junction held 5 bases outside the gene matches. CDR3 length: 16 amino acids. CDR3 sequence: CASSESDRGQANEQFF. In DNA form, the CDR3 reads TGTGCCAGCAGTGAATCGGACAGGGGGCAGGCCAATGAGCAGTTCTTC.

The rearrangement links TRBV29-1 to TRBJ2-2; 9 bases agree with TRBD2. In germline, CDR1 is SQVTM, CDR2 ANQGSEA. CDR3 size: 13 residues. V lost 6 bases, J lost 6 bases, and 5 bases stayed unmatched. CDR3 nucleotide sequence: TGCAGCGTAGCGGGAGGAGTTGCCGGGGAGCTGTTTTTT. Translated: CSVAGGVAGELFF.

This chain links TRBV7-3 with TRBJ1-1, with unresolved D. The CDR3 extends over 13 amino acids. The germline CDR1 and CDR2 sequences are SGHTA and FQGTGA. Trimming stripped 4 bases from V and 0 bases from J, with 6 bases between. CDR3 loop: CASSSTVNTEAFF. As DNA, the CDR3 is TGTGCCAGCAGCTCTACAGTGAACACTGAAGCTTTCTTT.

The CDR3 loop is CASSDTGAGPQHF. CDR3 bases: TGTGCCAGCAGTGATACAGGGGCAGGGCCCCAGCATTTT. The V call is TRBV6-1, the J call TRBJ1-5, with 7 bases identical to TRBD1. Germline CDR1 is MNHNS and CDR2 is SASEGT. The trim removed 3 bases at V and 9 bases at J, leaving 5 bases unmatched. There are 13 residues in the CDR3.

The chain uses TRBV5-1 and TRBJ2-5; 9 bases fit TRBD1. The CDR3 covers 16 residues. Germline loops: CDR1 SGHRS, CDR2 YFSETQ. V trimming: 4 bases; J trimming: 1 base; junction bases outside the gene matches: 8. CDR3 amino acids: CASSNRQGGVQETQYF. The CDR3 DNA reads TGCGCCAGCAGCAACAGACAGGGGGGCGTCCAAGAGACCCAGTACTTC. Full variable domain (remainder filled in from reference TRBV5-1 and TRBJ2-5): KAGVTQTPRYLIKTRGQQVTLSCSPISGHRSVSWYQQTPGQGLQFLFEYFSETQRNKGNFPGRFSGRQFSNSRSEMNVSTLELGDSALYLCASSNRQGGVQETQYFGPGTRLLVL.

This chain connects TRBV2 to TRBJ1-5; D may be TRBD1 (5 bases). CDR1 is SNHLY, CDR2 FYNNEI, per germline. The CDR3 has 15 residues. V lost 11 bases, J lost 0 bases, and 17 bases lay in between. CDR3 sequence reads: CARSGMGGSNQPQHF. The CDR3 DNA reads TGTGCCCGATCAGGGATGGGGGGTAGCAATCAGCCCCAGCATTTT. Complete variable domain (other parts from reference TRBV2 and TRBJ1-5): EPEVTQTPSHQVTQMGQEVILRCVPISNHLYFYWYRQILGQKVEFLVSFYNNEISEKSEIFDDQFSVERPDGSNFTLKIRSTKLEDSAMYFCARSGMGGSNQPQHFGDGTRLSIL.

The gene calls are TRBV18 and TRBJ1-2; TRBD1 matches 9 bases. This CDR3 spans 14 amino acids. The J segment lost 4 bases and the V segment lost 1 base, leaving 1 base of the junction unmatched. Germline CDR1 KGHSH, CDR2 LQKENI. The CDR3 protein is CASSPQGQGYGYTF. As DNA, the CDR3 is TGTGCCAGCTCACCACAGGGACAGGGCTATGGCTACACCTTC.

This chain uses TRBV6-1 with TRBJ1-2; a weak D match, TRBD1 (6 bases). The CDR3 runs 14 residues. The germline V and J ends were trimmed by 3 bases and 6 bases, with 14 bases remaining between them. Germline CDR1 is MNHNS and CDR2 is SASEGT. The CDR3 DNA follows: TGTGCCAGCAGTGACCTACAGGGATGGAATGGCTACACCTTC. Translation: CASSDLQGWNGYTF.

This clone was seen a few times. The chain is built from TRBV5-1 and TRBJ2-1; TRBD2 agrees at 12 bases. CDR1 is SGHRS and CDR2 is YFSETQ in the germline V gene. V gave up 0 bases and J gave up 7 bases; unmatched junction bases: 5. The CDR3 sequence is 16 residues long. The CDR3 coding sequence is TGCGCCAGCAGCTTGGCCCTAGCGGGAGGGGAGAATGAGCAGTTCTTC. Its translation is CASSLALAGGENEQFF.

The chain uses TRBV30 and TRBJ2-6; TRBD1 agrees at 9 bases. This CDR3 region has 16 residues. V lost 4 bases, J lost 1 base, and 5 bases stayed unmatched. CDR1 and CDR2 from the germline V gene are GTSNPN and SVGIG (reference sequence). CDR3: CAWTQGAFSGANVLTF. The CDR3 bases are TGTGCCTGGACACAGGGGGCTTTTTCTGGGGCCAACGTCCTGACTTTC.

The count of this clone is one. The CDR3 DNA reads TGTGCCAGCAGTGAACGAACCGGGACACAACGAGATCGGTATGGCTACACCTTC. Its protein product is CASSERTGTQRDRYGYTF. The rearrangement uses TRBV6-1 and TRBJ1-2; a possible D gene is TRBD1 (6 bases). The CDR3 has 18 residues. The V gene's germline CDR1 is MNHNS and CDR2 SASEGT. V lost 2 bases, J lost 5 bases, and 24 bases lay in between.

Only one count was recorded for this clone. The gene calls are TRBV4-1 and TRBJ2-1, with 16 nucleotides matching TRBD2. J was trimmed by 8 bases and V by 4 bases; bases with no gene match: 5. The CDR3 covers 16 residues. Germline CDR1 is MGHRA and CDR2 is YSYEKL. The CDR3 region is CASSRGLAGGRDEQFF. Written as DNA, the CDR3 is TGCGCCAGCAGCCGGGGACTAGCGGGAGGGCGGGATGAGCAGTTCTTC.

The rearrangement uses TRBV7-3 and TRBJ2-5; the match to TRBD1 covers 9 bases. There are 14 residues in the CDR3. Germline V gives CDR1 SGHTA, CDR2 FQGTGA. J gave up 7 bases and V 2 bases, and 5 bases lay outside the gene matches. The DNA for the CDR3 is TGTGCCAGCAGCTTAGGACAGGGGTCGGGGACCCAGTACTTC. Its protein product is CASSLGQGSGTQYF.

The DNA for the CDR3 is TGTGCCAGCAGCTTAGGGACTAGCTTACCAGATACGCAGTATTTT. This encodes CASSLGTSLPDTQYF. V is TRBV7-3 and J is TRBJ2-3, with 9 bases lining up with TRBD2. V lost 2 bases to trimming and J lost 4 bases; unmatched junction nucleotides: 4. This CDR3 comprises 15 residues. Per the germline V gene, CDR1 is SGHTA and CDR2 is FQGTGA.

The rearrangement uses TRBV29-1 and TRBJ2-1; D unclear. Germline V gene data show CDR1 as SQVTM and CDR2 as ANQGSEA. V dropped 4 bases and J dropped 10 bases, with 11 bases sitting between them. The CDR3 is 11 residues long. CDR3 region: CSVAMLGEQFF. The DNA for the CDR3 is TGCAGCGTTGCAATGCTCGGGGAGCAGTTCTTC.

The CDR3 region is CVRSSPPGQARQETQYF. The DNA of the CDR3 is TGTGTCAGAAGCTCACCTCCGGGACAGGCCCGACAAGAGACCCAGTACTTC. The chain combines TRBV7-5 with TRBJ2-5; the table names TRBD1, a call not compared with the DNA. TRBV7-5 is deemed a pseudogene. This CDR3 is 17 amino acids long.

This chain connects TRBV7-2 to TRBJ2-7, with D perhaps matching TRBD1 (6 bases). This CDR3 is built from 14 residues. Germline V gene lookup returns CDR1 SGHTA and CDR2 FQGNSA. V lost 4 bases and J lost 1, with 11 bases in between. DNA of the CDR3: TGTGCCAGCAGCTCAGGGGACGGTTCCTACGAGCAGTACTTC. Amino acid sequence: CASSSGDGSYEQYF.

The chain combines TRBV11-3 with TRBJ1-5; maybe TRBD1 (5 bases). Germline V gene sequence: CDR1 SGHNT, CDR2 YENEEA. The CDR3 loop spans 14 amino acids. V lost 8 bases and J lost 0, with 11 bases in between. The CDR3 loop reads CASGRGNSNQPQHF. The CDR3, as DNA: TGTGCCAGCGGGAGGGGTAATAGCAATCAGCCCCAGCATTTT. Complete variable domain (other parts from reference TRBV11-3 and TRBJ1-5): EAGVVQSPRYKIIEKKQPVAFWCNPISGHNTLYWYLQNLGQGPELLIRYENEEAVDDSQLPKDRFSAERLKGVDSTLKIQPAELGDSAVYLCASGRGNSNQPQHFGDGTRLSIL.

The chain has TRBV6-5 and TRBJ2-7, with 7 bases identical to TRBD2. The CDR3 covers 14 residues. With V trimmed by 5 bases and J by 5 bases, 9 bases remained unmatched. Germline V gene data show CDR1 as MNHEY and CDR2 as SVGAGI. The CDR3 loop is CASSRTGTNHEQYF. The CDR3 nucleotides read TGTGCCAGCAGTCGCACCGGGACTAACCACGAGCAGTACTTC.

The rearrangement links TRBV25-1 to TRBJ2-5; possible D gene TRBD1, 5 bases. Germline CDR1 reads MGHDK; CDR2 reads SYGVNS. V gave up 0 bases and J gave up 1 base, with 9 bases separating them. The CDR3 is 15 amino acids. DNA for the CDR3: TGTGCCAGCAGTGAATACAGGGTCCTCCAAGAGACCCAGTACTTC. It yields the protein CASSEYRVLQETQYF.

CDR3: CASGVAGVGHEQYF. The CDR3 region has the DNA TGTGCCAGCGGGGTAGCGGGAGTAGGCCACGAGCAGTACTTC. The rearrangement joins TRBV27 to TRBJ2-7, with 9 bases identical to TRBD2. In germline, CDR1 is MNHEY, CDR2 SMNVEV (reference sequence). This CDR3 is 14 amino acids long. Losses at the gene ends were 8 bases for V and 5 bases for J; bases not matched to a gene: 10.

This clone was detected only once. The chain carries TRBV6-4 and TRBJ2-2, with D possibly matching TRBD1 (5 bases). CDR1 is MRHNA and CDR2 is SNTAGT in the germline V gene. V was cut by 3 bases and J by 0 bases, with 5 bases left in between. The CDR3 has 14 amino acids. The CDR3, as DNA: TGTGCCAGCAGTGAACAGGCGAACACCGGGGAGCTGTTTTTT. Protein: CASSEQANTGELFF.